The 14 T cell receptor beta chains in this list originate from one sample, sequenced in a study of identical twins. From the 5' RACE reads, TCRdb called clonotypes with MiXCR, one entry per CDR3 protein. In the table there are just under 550,000 distinct CDR3 sequences, about 15% of which are singletons. This same sample was also part of a study on yellow fever vaccine responses in identical twins.

What was sequenced was CD4+ T cells sorted from blood. These receptors were obtained from a young woman in good health.

This clonotype was seen more than once but under ten times. The rearrangement links TRBV6-1 to TRBJ2-7, with 11 positions matching TRBD2. The CDR3 loop spans 14 amino acids. Germline CDR1 MNHNS, CDR2 SASEGT. J was trimmed by 0 bases and V by 6 bases; bases with no gene match: 1. CDR3 residues: CASRLAGVSYEQYV. The CDR3 DNA is TGTGCCAGCAGACTAGCGGGGGTCTCCTACGAGCAGTACGTC.

The chain has TRBV27 and TRBJ1-4; 7 bases are shared with TRBD1. This CDR3 has 14 amino acids. With 4 bases clipped from V and 7 bases from J, the junction kept 6 bases outside the gene matches. Germline V gene sequence: CDR1 MNHEY, CDR2 SMNVEV (reference sequence). CDR3: CASSSEGAGEKLFF. CDR3 nucleotides: TGTGCCAGCAGTTCAGAGGGGGCCGGTGAAAAACTGTTTTTT.

This chain joins TRBV18 and TRBJ2-5; 7 bases align to TRBD1. This CDR3 has 15 residues. Germline trimming cut 6 bases from V and 1 base from J; bases unmatched to any gene: 8. CDR1 and CDR2 from the germline V gene are KGHSH and LQKENI. The CDR3 DNA follows: TGTGCCAGCTCGGAGAGGACAGGAACCCAAGAGACCCAGTACTTC. This gives the protein CASSERTGTQETQYF.

This clonotype was picked up a small number of times. This chain uses TRBV12-3 or TRBV12-4 with TRBJ2-3; either TRBD1 or TRBD2 may fit D (7 bases each). The CDR3 has 15 residues. Trimming pared 7 bases from V and 4 bases from J, leaving 18 bases between. Written as DNA, the CDR3 is TGTGCCAGCACCCCTGGGGGAGGGGGCGCAGATACGCAGTATTTT. Encoded protein: CASTPGGGGADTQYF.

This clonotype was seen only once. The V gene is TRBV2, the J gene TRBJ2-3; 7 bases fit TRBD2. J was trimmed by 7 bases and V by 6 bases; bases with no gene match: 19. This CDR3 region has 17 residues. Germline CDR1 is SNHLY and CDR2 is FYNNEI. The CDR3 loop reads CASSVGTMVLGLNTQYF. CDR3 DNA sequence: TGTGCCAGCAGCGTTGGGACTATGGTCCTGGGCCTTAATACGCAGTATTTT.

The genes are TRBV20-1 and TRBJ2-2; D is ambiguous. V dropped 3 bases and J dropped 0 bases, with 8 bases sitting between them. Per the germline V gene, CDR1 is DFQATT and CDR2 is SNEGSKA (reference sequence). This CDR3 has 14 residues. The CDR3 DNA follows: TGCAGTGCTAGGGCCGGGTCGAACACCGGGGAGCTGTTTTTT. It yields the protein CSARAGSNTGELFF.

This clonotype was recorded many times. The chain uses TRBV12-3 or TRBV12-4 and TRBJ2-1; TRBD1 matches 9 bases. V was pared by 5 bases and J by 2 bases, with 7 bases of the junction left unmatched. CDR3 length: 16 residues. The CDR3 reads CASSPQGASAYNEQFF. DNA for the CDR3: TGTGCCAGCAGTCCACAGGGGGCCTCTGCCTACAATGAGCAGTTCTTC.

The rearrangement links TRBV12-3 or TRBV12-4 to TRBJ2-7; weak D call: TRBD2 (5 bases). Trimming took off 0 bases at V and 2 bases at J, with 11 bases between the two ends. CDR3 length equals 15 residues. CDR3 nucleotide sequence: TGTGCCAGCAGTTTAGCATCTAGCTTTACCTACGAGCAGTACTTC. It encodes CASSLASSFTYEQYF.

The sample holds many counts of this clonotype. The genes are TRBV29-1 and TRBJ2-2; D could derive from TRBD1 or TRBD2 (5 bases each). The V end was cut by 3 bases, the J end by 3 bases, with 8 bases between. Per the germline V gene, CDR1 is SQVTM and CDR2 is ANQGSEA. The CDR3 length is 13 residues. The CDR3 coding sequence is TGCAGCGTTGATGGGGGAGACACCGGGGAGCTGTTTTTT. Protein product: CSVDGGDTGELFF.

This clonotype has just a few counts. The genes are TRBV2 and TRBJ2-1; the D gene is possibly TRBD1 (6 bases). Germline values: CDR1 SNHLY, CDR2 FYNNEI. V shed 4 bases and J shed 7 bases, with 17 bases lying between them. CDR3 length: 15 amino acids. Here the CDR3 DNA reads TGTGCCAGCAGTGGACCGGGACACAAATCGAATGAGCAGTTCTTC. Translated, it gives CASSGPGHKSNEQFF.

This clonotype turned up a few times. The V call is TRBV20-1, the J call TRBJ2-7; D is perhaps TRBD2 (6 bases). Trimming shortened V by 4 bases and J by 7 bases, and 14 bases separated the two germline ends. The CDR3 runs 12 residues. Germline V gene data show CDR1 as DFQATT and CDR2 as SNEGSKA (reference sequence). For the CDR3, the DNA is TGCAGTGCTAAGCCTAGCGTGGGTGAGCAGTACTTC. Translation gives CSAKPSVGEQYF.

This rearrangement joins TRBV20-1 to TRBJ2-5; D is possibly TRBD1 (6 bases). The CDR3 contains 13 residues. Trimming removed 1 base from V and 2 bases from J, with 8 bases in between. CDR1 is DFQATT, CDR2 SNEGSKA, per germline (reference sequence). The CDR3 loop is CSARGTAQETQYF. The CDR3 DNA follows: TGCAGTGCTAGAGGGACAGCTCAAGAGACCCAGTACTTC.

The genes are TRBV28 and TRBJ1-1, with D possibly matching TRBD1 (5 bases). The germline gives CDR1 MDHEN, CDR2 SYDVKM. The CDR3 length is 15 residues. The V end lost 3 bases, the J end lost 1 base, and 12 bases lay between the germline ends. The CDR3 loop reads CASSLPRVPNTEAFF. DNA for the CDR3: TGTGCCAGCAGTTTGCCCAGGGTCCCGAACACTGAAGCTTTCTTT.

V is TRBV20-1 and J is TRBJ2-5; D call uncertain. The CDR3 runs 13 residues. CDR1 DFQATT and CDR2 SNEGSKA come from the germline V gene (reference sequence). Deletions cut 6 bases from V and 4 bases from J, with 15 bases between. The CDR3 DNA follows: TGCAGTGCCCCTGTAGTGGGCGGAGAGACCCAGTACTTC. It is translated as CSAPVVGGETQYF.